This TCR beta chain was identified during a study of blood T cell repertoires in COVID-19. Study context: Samples came from the United States, Italy and Spain, spanning acute and convalescent COVID-19. PBMCs, B-cell-depleted T cells, or T cells provided the cDNA or gDNA that made up the material.

This CDR3 comprises 11 residues. Germline CDR1 and CDR2: MNHEY and SVGAGI. In the authors' methods: Amplification with reference gene primers provided the estimates of nucleated cell counts. TCRdb keeps only in-frame clones here, not all; method: immunoSEQ multiplex PCR. That table is the source of V, J and clone size, and D and trimming were worked out from the DNA. In the table there are approximately 75,000 clones, more than 70% of which are singletons. This clone was recorded once. During active infection, Seattle patients enrolled and were then monitored through disease. The source is a man aged 50 to 59 with COVID-19, enrolled during active disease. The chain joins TRBV6-5 to TRBJ1-2, with TRBD1 identical over 8 bases. The sequenced sample was peripheral blood. In DNA form, the CDR3 reads TGTGGCTCAGGGGGCGACTATGGCTACACCTTC. Protein sequence: CGSGGDYGYTF.